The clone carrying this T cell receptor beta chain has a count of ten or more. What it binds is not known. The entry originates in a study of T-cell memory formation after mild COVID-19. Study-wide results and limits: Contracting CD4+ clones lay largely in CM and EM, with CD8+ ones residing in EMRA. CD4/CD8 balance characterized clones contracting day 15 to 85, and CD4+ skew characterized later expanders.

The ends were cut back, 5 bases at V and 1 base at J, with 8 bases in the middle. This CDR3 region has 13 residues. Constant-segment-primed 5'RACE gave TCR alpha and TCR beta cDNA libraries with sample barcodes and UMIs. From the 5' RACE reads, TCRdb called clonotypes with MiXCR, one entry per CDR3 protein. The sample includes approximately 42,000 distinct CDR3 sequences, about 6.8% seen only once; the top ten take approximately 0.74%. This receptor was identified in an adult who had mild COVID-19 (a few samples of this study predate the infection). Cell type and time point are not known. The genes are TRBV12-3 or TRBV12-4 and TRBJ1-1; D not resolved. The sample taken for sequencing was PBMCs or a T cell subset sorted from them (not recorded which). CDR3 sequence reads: CASSTPRNTEAFF. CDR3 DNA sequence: TGTGCCAGCAGTACACCCCGGAACACTGAAGCTTTCTTT.